The T cell receptor beta chain under discussion was sequenced for a study of CD8 T cells in Susac syndrome. An amount of RNA that ranged from roughly 0.5 to 1 ug was reverse transcribed with random hexamers. Via MiXCR, TCRdb re-called the immunoSEQ multiplex PCR reads, giving one row per CDR3 protein. This table has 300,000 to 350,000 distinct CDR3 sequences, 90% to 95% appearing once. The sequencing input was CD4+ T cells from PBMCs. This TCR derives from a human donor with multiple sclerosis.

CDR3 sequence reads: CASRGAGRAYEQYF. CDR3 nucleotide sequence: TGTGCCAGCAGGGGCGCCGGGAGGGCCTACGAGCAGTACTTC. The rearrangement joins TRBV12-3 or TRBV12-4 to TRBJ2-7; TRBD2 matches 8 bases. The CDR3 runs 14 residues. V gave up 6 bases and J gave up 2 bases; unmatched junction bases: 6.